This T cell receptor (beta chain) was obtained from a study of Tregs in tolerant kidney transplant recipients. Mixed chimerism was transient after nonmyeloablative marrow transplants from related graft donors. Thawed PBMCs were FACS-sorted into unstimulated CD4+CD25+CD127- regulatory T cells, CD4+CD25- non-regulatory cells, CD4 and CD8 cells. Clones were read by immunoSEQ multiplex PCR, and TCRdb kept only the in-frame ones, dropping some. The table lists 100,000 or so clones, 80% to 95% of them singletons. V shed 2 bases and J shed 1 base, with 9 bases lying between them. The CDR3 has 14 residues. Per the germline V gene, CDR1 is SGHNT and CDR2 is YENEEA.

The TCR was taken from a human patient who received a combined kidney and bone marrow transplant. Some of these T cells may belong to the graft donor. The gene calls are TRBV11-3 and TRBJ2-7, with D perhaps matching TRBD2 (5 bases). Specimen: CD4+ T cells from blood (PBMCs), collected 12 months after the transplant. The CDR3 coding sequence is TGTGCCAGCAGCTTACTGAGGGTTTCCTACGAGCAGTACTTC. This codes for CASSLLRVSYEQYF.